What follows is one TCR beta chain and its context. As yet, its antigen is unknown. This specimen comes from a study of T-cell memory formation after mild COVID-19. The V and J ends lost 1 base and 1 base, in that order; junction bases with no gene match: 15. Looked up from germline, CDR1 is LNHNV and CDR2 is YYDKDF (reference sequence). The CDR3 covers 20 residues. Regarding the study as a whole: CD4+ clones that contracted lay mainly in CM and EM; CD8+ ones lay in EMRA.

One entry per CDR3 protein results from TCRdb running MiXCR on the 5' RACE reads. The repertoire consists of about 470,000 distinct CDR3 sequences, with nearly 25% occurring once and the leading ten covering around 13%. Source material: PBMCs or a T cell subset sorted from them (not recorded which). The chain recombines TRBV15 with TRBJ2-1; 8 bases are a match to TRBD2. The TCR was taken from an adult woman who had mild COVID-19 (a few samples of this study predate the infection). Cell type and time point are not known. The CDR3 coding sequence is TGTGCCACCAGCAGAGGAAGCAGGGGATCCAGCGGGGGTTCCTACAATGAGCAGTTCTTC. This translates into CATSRGSRGSSGGSYNEQFF.